This passage covers 7 T cell receptor beta chains from one sample sequenced in a study of cytomegalovirus exposure and HLA in healthy donors. In the PCR, 60 Vbeta and 13 Jbeta primers were used. The method was immunoSEQ multiplex PCR; TCRdb's version includes in-frame clones alone and lacks a portion of them. Of 150,000 to 200,000 clones detected, roughly four fifths appear once; the ten largest clones hold around 0.91%. The sample comprised PBMCs. Receptors originate from a girl aged 2 to 9 in good health and CMV-seropositive.

There are a few counts of this clone. This chain uses TRBV5-6 with TRBJ2-2; 9 nucleotides line up with TRBD1. J gave up 7 bases and V 5 bases, and 6 bases lay outside the gene matches. The V gene's germline CDR1 is SGHDT and CDR2 YYEEEE. The CDR3 loop spans 14 amino acids. This CDR3 reads CASSGTGKVGELFF. The CDR3 region has the DNA TGTGCCAGCAGTGGGACAGGGAAAGTCGGGGAGCTGTTTTTT.

The chain couples TRBV7-9 to TRBJ2-2; D unclear. CDR1 is SEHNR, CDR2 FQNEAQ, per germline (reference sequence). The germline V and J ends were trimmed by 6 bases and 5 bases, with 19 bases remaining between them. The CDR3 contains 16 residues. Written as DNA, the CDR3 is TGTGCCAGCAGGCCTCGGGTCCGCCAAAATACCGGGGAGCTGTTTTTT. This codes for CASRPRVRQNTGELFF.

The chain has TRBV6-5 and TRBJ1-1, with TRBD1 identical over 9 bases. Germline trimming cut 2 bases from V and 11 bases from J; bases unmatched to any gene: 12. This CDR3 is built from 15 residues. Germline CDR1 reads MNHEY; CDR2 reads SVGAGI. The CDR3 reads CASSYTEPGQGFAFF. CDR3 DNA sequence: TGTGCCAGCAGTTACACGGAGCCGGGACAGGGTTTTGCTTTCTTT.

The chain links TRBV28 to TRBJ1-1; 8 bases align to TRBD1. Unmatched junction bases numbered 10, after V lost 6 bases and J lost 1 base. The CDR3 extends over 16 amino acids. Germline V gene data show CDR1 as MDHEN and CDR2 as SYDVKM. The CDR3 loop reads CASRPSTGQGNTEAFF. The CDR3 region has the DNA TGTGCCAGCAGGCCGTCTACAGGACAGGGGAACACTGAAGCTTTCTTT.

Here the CDR3 reads CASSSMGGTLAGGLGDTQYF. CDR3 nucleotides: TGTGCCAGCAGTTCAATGGGAGGGACTTTAGCGGGAGGGCTCGGAGATACGCAGTATTTT. V is TRBV28 and J is TRBJ2-3, with 11 bases that match TRBD2. The CDR3 covers 20 residues. From germline, CDR1 is MDHEN and CDR2 SYDVKM. J gave up 5 bases and V 4 bases, and 20 bases lay outside the gene matches.

In regard to this clone: Compared with germline, one end of the junction differs, possibly owing to a read error. V is TRBV7-7 and J is TRBJ2-1, with a possible D match to TRBD1 (6 bases). The length of the CDR3 is 13 residues. The germline CDR1 and CDR2 sequences are SSHAT and FNYEAQ (reference sequence). The CDR3 sequence: CASSLGHLNEQFF. In DNA, the CDR3 is TGTGCTAGCAGCTTGGGACATCTCAATGAGCAGTTCTTC.

The rearrangement links TRBV4-1 to TRBJ2-3; 9 nucleotides align to TRBD2. The CDR3 runs to 16 residues. Trimming cost V 4 bases and J 2 bases; bases outside gene matches: 7. The V gene's germline CDR1 is MGHRA and CDR2 YSYEKL. CDR3 bases: TGCGCCAGCAGCCTCCCGGGACTAGCCACCACAGATACGCAGTATTTT. Residues: CASSLPGLATTDTQYF.